The 27 T cell receptor beta chains below were found in one sample sequenced in a study of blood T cell repertoires in COVID-19. Sequencing was performed with immunoSEQ multiplex PCR; in TCRdb, only in-frame clones are kept and a portion is missing. The sample lists approximately 220,000 clones; 80% to 90% were seen once. Source material: peripheral blood. Receptors originate from an elderly woman with acute or convalescent COVID-19.

This sequence joins TRBV5-1 and TRBJ2-3; 13 bases align to TRBD2. Germline lookup yields CDR1 SGHRS and CDR2 YFSETQ. The CDR3 is made up of 17 amino acids. Unmatched junction bases numbered 4, after V lost 1 base and J lost 2 bases. The CDR3: CASSLTSGGAATDTQYF. Written as DNA, the CDR3 is TGCGCCAGCAGCTTGACTAGCGGGGGGGCCGCCACAGATACGCAGTATTTT.

The chain uses TRBV3-1 (or the pseudogene TRBV3-2) and TRBJ1-3; possibly TRBD1 for D (5 bases). CDR3 length equals 16 residues. V lost 1 base, J lost 1 base, and 11 bases lay in between. Germline V gene sequence: CDR1 LGHDT, CDR2 YNNKEL (reference sequence). For the CDR3, the DNA is TGTGCCAGCAGCCAAGGGGCGGGGCCGTCTGGAAACACCATATATTTT. Translated, it gives CASSQGAGPSGNTIYF.

The chain combines TRBV4-1 with TRBJ1-5; tentative D call: TRBD1 (5 bases). This CDR3 has 15 residues. Germline V lookup: CDR1 MGHRA, CDR2 YSYEKL. V lost 0 bases and J 10 bases, leaving 16 bases between the germline ends. CDR3 region: CASSQERTPVLPQHF. The DNA of the CDR3 is TGCGCCAGCAGCCAAGAGCGGACACCGGTATTACCCCAGCATTTT.

This clone was found a few times. The J gene is TRBJ1-5, the V gene TRBV2; D is undetermined. The CDR3 spans 15 residues. CDR1 and CDR2 from the germline V gene are SNHLY and FYNNEI. Trimming removed 6 bases from V and 0 bases from J, with 12 bases in between. CDR3: CASRAELNSNQPQHF. The CDR3 coding sequence is TGTGCCAGCAGGGCCGAATTGAATAGCAATCAGCCCCAGCATTTT. The full variable domain, with the rest looked up from reference TRBV2 and TRBJ1-5, is EPEVTQTPSHQVTQMGQEVILRCVPISNHLYFYWYRQILGQKVEFLVSFYNNEISEKSEIFDDQFSVERPDGSNFTLKIRSTKLEDSAMYFCASRAELNSNQPQHFGDGTRLSIL.

This clone was observed a handful of times. This chain uses TRBV5-1 with TRBJ2-4; 9 bases match TRBD1. With V trimmed by 0 bases and J by 8 bases, 6 bases remained unmatched. This CDR3 has 15 residues. CDR1 is SGHRS and CDR2 is YFSETQ in the germline V gene. The CDR3 loop reads CASSLEGTGWDIQYF. As DNA, the CDR3 is TGCGCCAGCAGCTTGGAGGGGACAGGGTGGGACATTCAGTACTTC.

The chain employs TRBV12-5 and TRBJ2-6; 10 bases are a match to TRBD1. There are 19 residues in the CDR3. The V segment lost 6 bases and the J segment 0 bases; nucleotides outside the gene matches: 11. The germline V gene has CDR1 LGHNT and CDR2 FRNRAP. The CDR3 here is CASGLDRGNTISGANVLTF. CDR3 sequence (DNA): TGTGCTAGTGGCCTGGACAGGGGGAACACAATCTCTGGGGCCAACGTCCTGACTTTC.

V gene TRBV28 combines with J gene TRBJ1-4; TRBD1 matches 8 bases. The length of the CDR3 is 16 residues. J gave up 8 bases and V 5 bases, and 13 bases lay outside the gene matches. Germline V gene data show CDR1 as MDHEN and CDR2 as SYDVKM. The CDR3 spells CASSTRTGSVEEKLFF. As DNA, the CDR3 is TGTGCCAGCAGTACGCGGACAGGGTCGGTTGAGGAAAAACTGTTTTTT.

The chain joins TRBV7-8 to TRBJ2-7; the match to TRBD2 covers 13 bases. The CDR3 runs to 15 residues. Trimming took 6 bases from V and 4 from J; bases not matched to a gene: 6. From germline, CDR1 is SGHVS and CDR2 FQNEAQ. The CDR3 sequence: CASRRTSGGFYEQYF. The CDR3 DNA reads TGTGCCAGCAGGCGGACTAGCGGGGGATTTTACGAGCAGTACTTC.

The rearrangement links TRBV6-6 to TRBJ2-3, with 7 bases that match TRBD2. Per germline, CDR1 MNHNY and CDR2 SVGAGI (reference sequence). The V segment lost 0 bases and the J segment 6 bases; nucleotides outside the gene matches: 9. CDR3 length: 16 residues. Here the CDR3 reads CASSYSGGTNPDTQYF. In DNA form, the CDR3 reads TGTGCCAGCAGTTACTCGGGGGGGACCAACCCCGATACGCAGTATTTT.

The chain recombines TRBV10-3 with TRBJ2-2; 8 bases match TRBD1. The CDR3 has 14 residues. With 9 bases clipped from V and 2 bases from J, the junction kept 5 bases outside the gene matches. Germline values: CDR1 ENHRY, CDR2 SYGVKD. CDR3 sequence reads: CAIGTGVNTGELFF. The CDR3 DNA sequence: TGTGCCATTGGGACAGGTGTCAACACCGGGGAGCTGTTTTTT.

This sequence joins TRBV12-1 and TRBJ2-7; the D call in the table, TRBD2, was not verified against the DNA. TRBV12-1 is a known pseudogene. The CDR3 has 14 amino acids. The CDR3 bases are TGTGCCAGCGTCTTTGAAGCGGGAGATCACGAGCAGTACTTC. It encodes CASVFEAGDHEQYF.

CDR3 in amino acids: CASSFGQLSGNTIYF. For the CDR3, the DNA is TGTGCCAGCAGCTTCGGACAGCTCTCTGGAAACACCATATATTTT. The rearrangement uses TRBV13 and TRBJ1-3; a possible D gene is TRBD1 (6 bases). Trimming cost V 3 bases and J 0 bases, with 9 bases left between them. Per the germline V gene, CDR1 is PRHDT and CDR2 is FYEKMQ (reference sequence). CDR3 length: 15 residues. The variable domain in full, completed from reference TRBV13 and TRBJ1-3, reads AAGVIQSPRHLIKEKRETATLKCYPIPRHDTVYWYQQGPGQDPQFLISFYEKMQSDKGSIPDRFSAQQFSDYHSELNMSSLELGDSALYFCASSFGQLSGNTIYFGEGSWLTVV.

V gene TRBV19 combines with J gene TRBJ1-4; no definite D call. CDR3 length: 14 residues. The V end was cut by 7 bases, the J end by 7 bases, with 16 bases between. Germline V CDR1 and CDR2: LNHDA, SQIVND (reference sequence). CDR3 sequence reads: CASKVLTPGEKLFF. The CDR3 coding sequence is TGTGCCAGTAAGGTCCTGACCCCGGGTGAAAAACTGTTTTTT.

V gene TRBV9 combines with J gene TRBJ1-6; D possibly corresponds to TRBD1 (6 bases). The CDR3 is 16 amino acids. Germline V lookup: CDR1 SGDLS, CDR2 YYNGEE. The V end was cut by 1 base, the J end by 3 bases, with 11 bases between. The CDR3 DNA reads TGTGCCAGCAGCGTAACTCAGGACAGCTATAATTCACCCCTCCACTTT. Translation: CASSVTQDSYNSPLHF.

This clone was detected many times. V and J are TRBV7-9 and TRBJ2-3, with D perhaps matching TRBD2 (6 bases). Trimming left V 5 bases short and J 0 bases short, with 9 bases between. The CDR3 consists of 14 residues. Germline CDR1 and CDR2: SEHNR and FQNEAQ (reference sequence). The CDR3 protein is CASSPGTSTDTQYF. CDR3 bases: TGTGCCAGCAGCCCCGGGACTAGCACAGATACGCAGTATTTT.

The V gene is TRBV6-5, the J gene TRBJ2-7, with 10 bases that match TRBD1. CDR1 MNHEY and CDR2 SVGAGI come from the germline V gene. The V and J ends lost 5 bases and 1 base, in that order; junction bases with no gene match: 5. The CDR3 extends over 15 amino acids. CDR3 amino acids: CASSTPGQGSYEQYF. DNA for the CDR3: TGTGCCAGCAGTACTCCGGGACAGGGGTCCTACGAGCAGTACTTC.

The chain uses TRBV19 and TRBJ1-5; possibly TRBD1 for D (5 bases). Germline V CDR1 and CDR2: LNHDA, SQIVND (reference sequence). The CDR3 is 11 residues long. V was clipped by 8 bases and J by 6 bases, with 8 bases between them. The CDR3 spells CASGQGQPQHF. CDR3 nucleotides: TGTGCCAGTGGGCAGGGTCAGCCCCAGCATTTT. Using reference TRBV19 and TRBJ1-5 for the parts outside the CDR3, the full variable domain is DGGITQSPKYLFRKEGQNVTLSCEQNLNHDAMYWYRQDPGQGLRLIYYSQIVNDFQKGDIAEGYSVSREKKESFPLTVTSAQKNPTAFYLCASGQGQPQHFGDGTRLSIL.

This clone came up a few times. This sequence joins TRBV5-5 and TRBJ1-3; D is unresolved. The V gene's germline CDR1 is SGHKS and CDR2 YYEKEE (reference sequence). V lost 0 bases and J lost 3, with 7 bases in between. The CDR3 runs to 14 residues. The CDR3 protein is CASSLAGIGNTIYF. The CDR3 DNA is TGTGCCAGCAGCTTGGCCGGGATTGGAAACACCATATATTTT.

A single count supports this clone. This rearrangement joins TRBV2 to TRBJ1-2, with unresolved D. The CDR3 runs to 12 residues. Deletions cut 3 bases from V and 4 bases from J, with 6 bases between. The germline gives CDR1 SNHLY, CDR2 FYNNEI. The CDR3: CASSDSVYGYTF. The DNA for the CDR3 is TGTGCCAGCAGTGACAGTGTCTATGGCTACACCTTC.

The chain joins TRBV7-3 to TRBJ1-3; 8 bases agree with TRBD1. CDR1 and CDR2 from the germline V gene are SGHTA and FQGTGA. The CDR3 extends over 17 amino acids. The J segment lost 0 bases and the V segment lost 0 bases, leaving 4 bases of the junction unmatched. This CDR3 is CASSLTGQGSSGNTIYF. In nucleotides, the CDR3 is TGTGCCAGCAGCTTAACCGGACAGGGCTCCTCTGGAAACACCATATATTTT.

CDR3 sequence: CASSPGTGAQETQYF. The CDR3 coding sequence is TGTGCCAGCTCACCCGGGACAGGGGCTCAAGAGACCCAGTACTTC. The genes are TRBV18 and TRBJ2-5; 10 nucleotides agree with TRBD1. V shed 3 bases, J shed 2 bases, and the junction held 3 bases outside the gene matches. Germline V gene lookup returns CDR1 KGHSH and CDR2 LQKENI. There are 15 residues in the CDR3. The variable domain in full, with the rest retrieved from reference TRBV18 and TRBJ2-5, is NAGVMQNPRHLVRRRGQEARLRCSPMKGHSHVYWYRQLPEEGLKFMVYLQKENIIDESGMPKERFSAEFPKEGPSILRIQQVVRGDSAAYFCASSPGTGAQETQYFGPGTRLLVL.

The J gene is TRBJ1-4, the V gene TRBV19; TRBD1 agrees at 7 bases. V was clipped by 5 bases and J by 6 bases; unmatched bases: 3. Germline V gene sequence: CDR1 LNHDA, CDR2 SQIVND (reference sequence). The CDR3 totals 13 residues. CDR3 sequence (DNA): TGTGCCAGTAGTTCAGGGGGTTATGAAAAACTGTTTTTT. Protein: CASSSGGYEKLFF.

This clone has just a few counts. This chain links TRBV10-3 with TRBJ2-6, with D tentatively TRBD2 (5 bases). The length of the CDR3 is 14 residues. CDR1 ENHRY and CDR2 SYGVKD come from the germline V gene. With 11 bases removed from V and 4 bases from J, the gap between germline ends came to 15 bases. The CDR3 sequence is CAHAGSAGANVLTF. The CDR3 bases are TGTGCCCATGCGGGCTCGGCCGGGGCCAACGTCCTGACTTTC.

The rearrangement joins TRBV24-1 to TRBJ2-1; 10 bases agree with TRBD2. Germline CDR1 is KGHDR and CDR2 is SFDVKD. CDR3 size: 17 residues. The V and J ends lost 5 bases and 10 bases, in that order; junction bases with no gene match: 16. The CDR3 nucleotides are TGTGCCACCAGTGCCAGACTAGCGGGTCCTTCCGGGATCGAGCAGTTCTTC. This translates into CATSARLAGPSGIEQFF.

The chain carries TRBV2 and TRBJ2-7; TRBD1 matches at 9 bases. This CDR3 is 18 amino acids long. V lost 5 bases and J lost 1; bases outside the gene matches: 15. Germline CDR1 SNHLY, CDR2 FYNNEI. The CDR3 spells CASSWDRELSSASYEQYF. Written as DNA, the CDR3 is TGTGCCAGCAGTTGGGACAGGGAATTATCATCTGCGTCCTACGAGCAGTACTTC.

V gene TRBV12-5 combines with J gene TRBJ1-1, with D perhaps matching TRBD1 (6 bases). Germline V gene data show CDR1 as LGHNT and CDR2 as FRNRAP. V was trimmed by 3 bases and J by 0 bases, leaving 8 bases between them. The CDR3 sequence is 14 residues long. Here the CDR3 DNA reads TGTGCTAGTGGTTTAGGACAGATGAACACTGAAGCTTTCTTT. Translating it yields CASGLGQMNTEAFF.

The chain combines TRBV28 with TRBJ2-7, with TRBD2 identical over 16 bases. From germline, CDR1 is MDHEN and CDR2 SYDVKM. Losses at the gene ends were 6 bases for V and 2 bases for J; bases not matched to a gene: 13. CDR3 length equals 19 residues. CDR3 sequence reads: CASRPLGTSGRVSPYEQYF. Here the CDR3 DNA reads TGTGCCAGCAGGCCCCTCGGGACTAGCGGGAGGGTTTCCCCCTACGAGCAGTACTTC.